The rows below give T cell receptor beta chains drawn from one sample of a study of identical twins. Via MiXCR, TCRdb re-called the 5' RACE reads, giving one row per CDR3 protein. The sample has 500,000 to 550,000 distinct CDR3 sequences, about 20% seen once. These data are also associated with another study on yellow fever vaccine responses in identical twins.

Sequencing input: CD4+ T cells sorted from blood. The receptors here all came from a woman aged 18-29 years in good health. CDR3s include the opening cysteine and the closing phenylalanine or tryptophan. D genes are given only for firm matches. The size field is filled for only some rows; it gives once, few, many or a size class.

TRBV12-3/TRBV12-4	TRBD1	NA	TRBJ2-2	TGTGCCAGCAGAAGGACAGGGGGAGTTAACACCGGGGAGCTGTTTTTT	CASRRTGGVNTGELFF
TRBV28	TRBD1	NA	TRBJ2-1	TGTGCCAGCAGCCGACAGGGGGGGGACAATGAGCAGTTCTTC	CASSRQGGDNEQFF
TRBV20-1	NA	NA	TRBJ2-3	TGCAGTGCTAGAGATCGGGGCCGGACAGATACGCAGTATTTT	CSARDRGRTDTQYF
TRBV7-9	TRBD2	NA	TRBJ2-1	TGTGCCAGCAGCTACCCCTCTAGCGGGATAAATGAGCAGTTCTTC	CASSYPSSGINEQFF
TRBV12-3/TRBV12-4	TRBD1	few	TRBJ2-2	TGTGCCAGCAGTCCCTACCCGACAGGGTTGACCGGGGAGCTGTTTTTT	CASSPYPTGLTGELFF
TRBV6-1	TRBD1	few	TRBJ1-1	TGTGCCAGCAGTGCGCCGGGACAGCCGAACACTGAAGCTTTCTTT	CASSAPGQPNTEAFF
TRBV5-6	NA	few	TRBJ2-1	TGTGCCAGCAGCTTGATAGGGGTTAGCGAGGCTGCGCTCTTC	CASSLIGVSEAALF
TRBV12-3/TRBV12-4	NA	few	TRBJ2-1	TGTGCCAGCAGTTCCCAAAATAGGGCCTCCGGGGCGTTCTTC	CASSSQNRASGAFF
TRBV20-1	NA	NA	TRBJ2-3	TGCAGTGCTAGGTTTGCGGTCTCCACAGATACGCAGTATTTT	CSARFAVSTDTQYF
TRBV9	NA	few	TRBJ1-4	TGTGCCAGCAGCGTAGGCAAGGGGCCTTCAACTAATGAAAAACTGTTTTTT	CASSVGKGPSTNEKLFF
TRBV10-3	TRBD1	NA	TRBJ2-2	TGTGCCACGAGCGCCGGGACAGGGAACACCGGGGAGCTGTTTTTT	CATSAGTGNTGELFF
TRBV10-3	TRBD2	NA	TRBJ2-2	TGTGCCATCGGGACTAGTAATTCCCCGAACACCGGGGAGCTGTTTTTT	CAIGTSNSPNTGELFF